A selection of T cell receptor beta chains follows, all from one sample in a study of identical twins. Via MiXCR, TCRdb re-called the 5' RACE reads, giving one row per CDR3 protein. The data contain 250,000 to 350,000 distinct CDR3 sequences, about 8.1% of them singletons. A further study also used this sample, focusing on yellow fever vaccine responses in identical twins.

The sample was memory (CD45RO+) T cells sorted from blood. These TCRs come from a woman aged 18-29 years in good health. The CDR3 runs from the conserved cysteine through the conserved F or W. A D gene is named only where the DNA matches it firmly. Clone size is not always given. Where it is, it says once, few, many or a class for expanded clones.

V gene,CDR3 length,clone size,D gene,J gene,CDR3 protein,CDR3 DNA
TRBV29-1,13,-,-,TRBJ1-2,CSVERGNDDGYTF,TGCAGCGTTGAACGGGGTAATGACGATGGCTACACCTTC
TRBV6-4,14,few,-,TRBJ2-1,CASSDRTLYNEQFF,TGTGCCAGCAGTGACCGGACTCTGTACAATGAGCAGTTCTTC
TRBV20-1,12,-,-,TRBJ2-1,CSAPGATRAAIF,TGCAGTGCTCCCGGGGCCACTAGAGCGGCCATCTTC
TRBV15,16,many,-,TRBJ2-5,CATSRALDREGETQYF,TGTGCCACCAGCAGAGCCCTGGACAGGGAGGGAGAGACCCAGTACTTC
TRBV20-1,14,many,-,TRBJ1-1,CSADDGTPPGEAFF,TGCAGTGCTGATGACGGGACACCGCCGGGAGAAGCTTTCTTT
TRBV18,16,many,-,TRBJ2-2,CASSPVDRTNTGELFF,TGTGCCAGCTCACCAGTGGACAGAACGAACACCGGGGAGCTGTTTTTT
TRBV3-1,14,-,TRBD2,TRBJ2-3,CASSQGGGTDTQYF,TGTGCCAGCAGCCAGGGGGGGGGCACAGATACGCAGTATTTT
TRBV29-1,12,many,-,TRBJ2-2,CSAQRLTGELFF,TGCAGCGCCCAAAGATTAACCGGGGAGCTGTTTTTT
TRBV29-1,15,few,-,TRBJ2-3,CSGEGDISSTDTQYF,TGCAGCGGTGAGGGGGACATTTCCAGCACAGATACGCAGTATTTT
TRBV12-3/TRBV12-4,13,-,-,TRBJ1-4,CASRPVGNEKLFF,TGTGCCAGCCGTCCCGTTGGAAATGAAAAACTGTTTTTT
TRBV6-5,14,-,TRBD2,TRBJ2-7,CASSLEGGPSEQYF,TGTGCCAGCAGTTTAGAGGGAGGGCCTTCCGAGCAGTACTTC
TRBV5-1,15,many,TRBD1,TRBJ2-7,CASSHTGQGRDEQYF,TGCGCCAGCAGCCACACAGGACAGGGTAGAGACGAGCAGTACTTC
TRBV20-1,13,few,-,TRBJ1-6,CSAREGNNSPLHF,TGCAGTGCTAGAGAGGGGAACAATTCACCCCTCCACTTT
TRBV4-1,17,few,TRBD2,TRBJ2-1,CASSQPFSREGLNEQFF,TGCGCCAGCAGCCAACCGTTTTCGAGGGAGGGCCTGAATGAGCAGTTCTTC
TRBV5-1,11,many,-,TRBJ2-1,CASSLLDEQFF,TGCGCCAGCAGCTTGTTAGATGAGCAGTTCTTC
TRBV12-3/TRBV12-4,14,many,TRBD1,TRBJ2-7,CASSQGQVSYEQYF,TGTGCCAGCAGTCAAGGACAGGTTTCCTACGAGCAGTACTTC
TRBV28,15,many,TRBD1,TRBJ2-5,CASSLVTGMRETQYF,TGTGCCAGCAGTTTAGTGACAGGGATGCGGGAGACCCAGTACTTC
TRBV7-3,15,many,-,TRBJ2-5,CASSLMGVSQETQYF,TGTGCCAGCAGCTTAATGGGGGTCTCTCAAGAGACCCAGTACTTC
TRBV20-1,15,many,TRBD2,TRBJ2-1,CSARDLAGGFAEQFF,TGCAGTGCTAGAGATCTGGCGGGAGGGTTTGCTGAGCAGTTCTTC
TRBV12-3/TRBV12-4,13,many,-,TRBJ1-5,CASSQQQVQPQHF,TGTGCCAGCAGTCAACAACAGGTTCAGCCCCAGCATTTT
TRBV18,16,few,-,TRBJ2-1,CASSGGGPEAYNEQFF,TGTGCCAGCTCGGGAGGAGGACCAGAAGCATACAATGAGCAGTTCTTC
TRBV19,12,-,-,TRBJ2-1,CASMEANNEQFF,TGTGCCAGTATGGAAGCCAACAATGAGCAGTTCTTC
TRBV11-2,13,few,-,TRBJ1-2,CASSIGPAGGYTF,TGTGCCAGCAGCATCGGGCCTGCGGGAGGCTACACCTTC
TRBV6-1,15,many,-,TRBJ1-2,CASSESAQGYYGYTF,TGTGCCAGCAGTGAATCAGCCCAGGGTTACTATGGCTACACCTTC
TRBV7-2,14,-,TRBD2,TRBJ2-5,CASSASGTQETQYF,TGTGCCAGCAGCGCTAGCGGGACTCAAGAGACCCAGTACTTC
TRBV11-1,17,-,-,TRBJ1-2,CASSLEPGDAPSGGYTF,TGTGCCAGCAGCTTAGAGCCAGGGGATGCTCCTTCTGGTGGCTACACCTTC
TRBV7-8,17,-,-,TRBJ2-5,CASSLFPPGQRVETQYF,TGTGCCAGCAGCTTATTTCCCCCCGGACAGAGGGTCGAGACCCAGTACTTC
TRBV29-1,14,-,TRBD1,TRBJ2-1,CSVDVGGGYNERFF,TGCAGCGTTGATGTAGGGGGCGGCTACAATGAGCGGTTCTTC
TRBV6-1,15,few,TRBD2,TRBJ2-1,CASSPLNSGGGEQFF,TGTGCCAGCAGCCCCCTTAATAGCGGGGGCGGTGAGCAGTTCTTC
TRBV9,12,many,-,TRBJ1-2,CASSGVGYGYTF,TGTGCCAGCAGCGGGGTGGGCTATGGCTACACCTTC
TRBV29-1,12,-,TRBD1,TRBJ1-1,CSVEDVTGGAFF,TGCAGCGTTGAAGACGTGACAGGGGGAGCTTTCTTT
TRBV20-1,11,-,-,TRBJ2-1,CSAGRYNEQFF,TGCAGTGCAGGCCGTTACAATGAGCAGTTCTTC
TRBV19,18,few,TRBD2,TRBJ2-2,CASSINTPASGYTGELFF,TGTGCCAGTAGTATAAATACTCCGGCTAGCGGGTACACCGGGGAGCTGTTTTTT
TRBV11-2,16,-,-,TRBJ2-1,CASSLLPGANNNEQFF,TGTGCCAGCAGCTTATTGCCGGGGGCAAATAACAATGAGCAGTTCTTC
TRBV28,14,few,-,TRBJ1-4,CASSPGFANEKLFF,TGTGCCAGCAGTCCGGGGTTCGCGAATGAAAAACTGTTTTTT
TRBV28,16,few,TRBD2,TRBJ2-3,CASRAGTSGRTDTQYF,TGTGCCAGCAGAGCGGGGACTAGCGGGAGGACAGATACGCAGTATTTT
TRBV25-1,16,few,-,TRBJ2-1,CASSESKRANFNEQFF,TGTGCCAGCAGTGAATCAAAGAGGGCCAACTTCAATGAGCAGTTCTTC
TRBV20-1,14,many,-,TRBJ1-5,CSAREWGSGQPQHF,TGCAGTGCTAGAGAATGGGGGTCCGGGCAGCCCCAGCATTTT
TRBV5-1,15,few,TRBD2,TRBJ2-7,CASSTTSGSGYEQYF,TGCGCCAGCAGCACGACTAGCGGGAGCGGGTACGAGCAGTACTTC
TRBV6-5,17,-,-,TRBJ2-1,CASSYASPVSNYNEQFF,TGTGCCAGCAGTTACGCCAGTCCGGTGTCTAACTACAATGAGCAGTTCTTC
TRBV20-1,12,-,-,TRBJ2-3,CSASTPTDTQYF,TGCAGTGCTAGCACCCCCACAGATACGCAGTATTTT
TRBV20-1,15,many,TRBD2,TRBJ2-5,CSASPGLAEQETQYF,TGCAGTGCTAGCCCGGGACTAGCGGAACAAGAGACCCAGTACTTC
TRBV11-3,17,few,TRBD2,TRBJ2-4,CASSSKTSGRIVSIQYF,TGTGCCAGCAGCTCTAAGACTAGCGGGAGAATCGTGAGCATTCAGTACTTC
TRBV2,11,many,-,TRBJ2-7,CASNGAGEQYF,TGTGCCAGCAACGGGGCTGGCGAGCAGTACTTC
TRBV5-1,17,many,TRBD2,TRBJ2-7,CASSPQPGLAVNREQYF,TGCGCCAGCAGCCCGCAGCCGGGACTAGCGGTGAATAGGGAGCAGTACTTC
TRBV7-9,15,-,TRBD2,TRBJ2-1,CASSLPQREGYEQFF,TGTGCCAGCAGCTTACCCCAACGGGAGGGTTATGAGCAGTTCTTC
TRBV3-1,16,few,TRBD1,TRBJ2-2,CASSQTGTGRPGELFF,TGTGCCAGCAGCCAAACCGGGACAGGGCGTCCCGGGGAGCTGTTTTTT
TRBV5-1,16,few,TRBD2,TRBJ2-3,CASSRGEGQDTDTQYF,TGCGCCAGCAGTCGGGGGGAGGGCCAGGACACAGATACGCAGTATTTT
TRBV7-9,16,many,-,TRBJ2-2,CASSLSQGVNTGELFF,TGTGCCAGCAGCTTGTCACAGGGCGTAAACACCGGGGAGCTGTTTTTT
TRBV5-1,15,many,-,TRBJ2-7,CASSLGGSSTNEQYF,TGCGCCAGCAGCTTGGGGGGGAGTAGCACGAACGAGCAGTACTTC
TRBV11-2,15,few,-,TRBJ1-2,CASSRRGTELYGYTF,TGTGCCAGCAGCCGACGCGGGACGGAACTCTATGGCTACACCTTC